This T cell receptor (beta chain) was recorded in a study of spatial heterogeneity in lung cancer. On the study more broadly: Correlation of TCR transcript counts in tumor regions with a T cell module score from matched bulk RNA-seq was strong.

TCR cDNA molecules each had a unique molecular identifier. TCRdb re-derived calls from the 5' RACE reads in MiXCR, one entry per CDR3 protein. The table lists some 15,000 distinct CDR3 sequences, 4.7% of them singletons. The time point denotes: sample taken at primary tumor resection. Study-wide findings and caveats: The study found that expanded intratumoral alpha and beta TCR counts tracked tumor mutation counts. Expanded TCRs that were ubiquitous or regional had counts tracking ubiquitous and regional nonsynonymous mutations, respectively. Estimation of coverage gave values of about 7.1% for alpha and around 14% for beta chains in tumor T cells.

This clonotype was seen repeatedly, ten times or more. What it binds is not known. Since it is a stray read in a library aimed at alpha chains, this beta chain has a size that is not meaningful. CDR3 size: 13 residues. CDR1 is SGHTA, CDR2 FQGNSA, per germline. Specimen: lung tumor tissue, collected at surgery. This chain joins TRBV7-2 and TRBJ1-5; D not resolved. This sequence was found in a female donor with early-stage non-small cell lung cancer. The CDR3 nucleotides read TGTGCTTCCAAAGGTGATAGCAATCAGCCCCAGCATTTT. Translating gives CASKGDSNQPQHF.